Listed here are 13 T cell receptor beta chains from one sample, sequenced in a study of radiotherapy plus CTLA-4 blockade in lung cancer. Produced via immunoSEQ multiplex PCR; TCRdb's table is partial and in-frame only. The data contain about 49,000 clones, around nine tenths of them singletons. The specimen was peripheral blood, collected from a patient treated with radiotherapy plus ipilimumab. Receptors originate from a human donor with non-small cell lung cancer whose response to radiotherapy plus ipilimumab could not be evaluated.

This chain links TRBV5-1 with TRBJ2-5; 7 nucleotides line up with TRBD2. The CDR3 contains 14 residues. The germline gives CDR1 SGHRS, CDR2 YFSETQ. The V segment lost 2 bases and the J segment 4 bases; nucleotides outside the gene matches: 5. CDR3 sequence (DNA): TGCGCCAGCAGCTTTGGGGCGGGAGTAGAGACCCAGTACTTC. It codes for CASSFGAGVETQYF. Based on the CDR3 plus reference TRBV5-1 and TRBJ2-5, the full variable domain is KAGVTQTPRYLIKTRGQQVTLSCSPISGHRSVSWYQQTPGQGLQFLFEYFSETQRNKGNFPGRFSGRQFSNSRSEMNVSTLELGDSALYLCASSFGAGVETQYFGPGTRLLVL.

Only one count was recorded for this clone. This chain links TRBV5-1 with TRBJ2-3; a weak D match, TRBD2 (5 bases). Per the germline V gene, CDR1 is SGHRS and CDR2 is YFSETQ. The CDR3 extends over 17 amino acids. V was shortened by 0 bases and J by 2 bases, with 16 bases between the two germline ends. The CDR3 here is CASSLGPRSGSTDTQYF. CDR3 in DNA: TGCGCCAGCAGCTTGGGCCCTAGGAGCGGATCCACAGATACGCAGTATTTT.

The gene calls are TRBV7-2 and TRBJ1-2; 12 bases agree with TRBD1. Germline values: CDR1 SGHTA, CDR2 FQGNSA. This CDR3 spans 16 amino acids. V shed 5 bases, J shed 6 bases, and the junction held 10 bases outside the gene matches. The chain's CDR3 is CASSVPPGTGGDGYTF. CDR3 sequence (DNA): TGTGCCAGCAGCGTCCCCCCCGGGACAGGGGGCGATGGCTACACCTTC.

In the case of this clone: The junction does not match germline at one end; this may be a read error. The J gene is TRBJ1-3, the V gene TRBV9, with 7 nucleotides matching TRBD1. The CDR3 loop spans 15 amino acids. Germline lookup yields CDR1 SGDLS and CDR2 YYNGEE. The CDR3 loop reads CASSRDSGSGNTIYF. In DNA form, the CDR3 reads TGTGCTAGCAGCCGGGACAGTGGTTCTGGAAACACCATATATTTT.

A single count supports this clone. The chain recombines TRBV28 with TRBJ2-1; maybe TRBD1 (6 bases). Germline lookup yields CDR1 MDHEN and CDR2 SYDVKM. V dropped 4 bases and J dropped 4 bases, with 23 bases sitting between them. The CDR3 is 18 residues long. The CDR3 loop is CASSSYLPSLRGYNEQFF. DNA for the CDR3: TGTGCCAGCAGTTCCTACCTGCCCTCCTTAAGGGGGTACAATGAGCAGTTCTTC.

The chain recombines TRBV9 with TRBJ1-2, with TRBD1 matching 8 bases. Per germline, CDR1 SGDLS and CDR2 YYNGEE. This CDR3 comprises 15 residues. V lost 3 bases, J lost 4 bases, and 8 bases stayed unmatched. The CDR3 DNA follows: TGTGCCAGCAGCGCTCAGGGGGCGCAGGCCTATGGCTACACCTTC. Translated, it gives CASSAQGAQAYGYTF.

This clone came up once. This chain joins TRBV7-2 and TRBJ1-2, with TRBD1 matching 8 bases. The junction had 2 bases not matched to a gene; V was cut back by 2 bases and J by 3 bases. CDR1 SGHTA and CDR2 FQGNSA come from the germline V gene. The CDR3 extends over 14 amino acids. The CDR3 sequence: CASSLSGGDYGYTF. The CDR3 nucleotides are TGTGCCAGCAGCTTATCAGGGGGCGACTATGGCTACACCTTC.

The chain has TRBV6-5 and TRBJ1-1; weak D call: TRBD1 (6 bases). Germline lookup yields CDR1 MNHEY and CDR2 SVGAGI. The CDR3 is 16 amino acids. V lost 1 base and J 6 bases, leaving 18 bases between the germline ends. CDR3 sequence (DNA): TGTGCCAGCAGTTACTTTTTGGACAGCCTTAACTCTGAAGCTTTCTTT. It yields the protein CASSYFLDSLNSEAFF.

The sample holds a few counts of this clone. This sequence joins TRBV4-1 and TRBJ2-7; possible D gene TRBD1, 6 bases. This CDR3 region has 16 residues. The V and J ends lost 4 bases and 4 bases respectively, with 20 bases between them. Germline CDR1 MGHRA, CDR2 YSYEKL. The CDR3 DNA reads TGCGCCAGCAGCCTAGAGGAACAGGGCCCTAATTACGAGCAGTACTTC. Translation gives CASSLEEQGPNYEQYF.

This rearrangement joins TRBV19 to TRBJ1-3, with D uncertain. CDR3 length: 15 amino acids. Deletions cut 7 bases from V and 0 bases from J, with 13 bases between. Germline CDR1 and CDR2: LNHDA and SQIVND (reference sequence). Here the CDR3 DNA reads TGTGCCAGTACCATGGCCAGAACCTCTGGAAACACCATATATTTT. Amino acids: CASTMARTSGNTIYF.

In its sample, this clone was seen a few times. This sequence joins TRBV6-5 and TRBJ2-1; 8 bases align to TRBD1. CDR1 is MNHEY, CDR2 SVGAGI, per germline. J lost 8 bases, V lost 2 bases, and 8 bases had no gene match. CDR3 length: 15 residues. In nucleotides, the CDR3 is TGTGCCAGCAGTTACCCAGGGGGCGAGTCCCATGAGCAGTTCTTC. Translating it yields CASSYPGGESHEQFF.

This sequence joins TRBV29-1 and TRBJ2-3; possible D gene TRBD2, 7 bases. Germline assignment: CDR1 SQVTM and CDR2 ANQGSEA. This CDR3 is built from 13 residues. Deletions cut 7 bases from V and 5 bases from J, with 16 bases between. The CDR3 sequence: CSALGGAGDTQYF. The CDR3 DNA reads TGCAGCGCCCTTGGGGGGGCTGGAGATACGCAGTATTTT.

This chain uses TRBV19 with TRBJ1-2; 7 nucleotides match TRBD1. With 1 base clipped from V and 10 bases from J, the junction kept 3 bases outside the gene matches. The CDR3 extends over 12 amino acids. Germline CDR1 LNHDA, CDR2 SQIVND (reference sequence). The CDR3 DNA is TGTGCCAGTAGTATAGGAGGGGGCACCTACACCTTC. Translating gives CASSIGGGTYTF.